This TCR beta chain emerged from a study of shared clonotypes between healthy human individuals. Study-wide results and caveats: The study sampled only blood, and tissue repertoires likely differ.

Methods used by the authors: As immunoSEQ supplied junction-only sequences (without quality scores), filtering differed. Sequencing used immunoSEQ multiplex PCR; TCRdb keeps in-frame clones, though not all of them. That table gives V, J and clone size, and the DNA gave D and trimming. Of roughly 500,000 clones listed, approximately 80% are singletons. This clone was found once. The antigen remains undetermined. The sample was PBMCs. The TCR originated in a middle-aged woman in good health. Some clones in this sample may be carry-over from other donors' samples.

DNA of the CDR3: TGCAGCGTCCACCCGGGACAGGGGACCGGGGAGCTGTTTTTT. It encodes CSVHPGQGTGELFF. The rearrangement uses TRBV29-1 and TRBJ2-2, with TRBD1 matching 10 bases. V shed 6 bases, J shed 5 bases, and the junction held 6 bases outside the gene matches. Germline V gives CDR1 SQVTM, CDR2 ANQGSEA. CDR3 length: 14 amino acids.